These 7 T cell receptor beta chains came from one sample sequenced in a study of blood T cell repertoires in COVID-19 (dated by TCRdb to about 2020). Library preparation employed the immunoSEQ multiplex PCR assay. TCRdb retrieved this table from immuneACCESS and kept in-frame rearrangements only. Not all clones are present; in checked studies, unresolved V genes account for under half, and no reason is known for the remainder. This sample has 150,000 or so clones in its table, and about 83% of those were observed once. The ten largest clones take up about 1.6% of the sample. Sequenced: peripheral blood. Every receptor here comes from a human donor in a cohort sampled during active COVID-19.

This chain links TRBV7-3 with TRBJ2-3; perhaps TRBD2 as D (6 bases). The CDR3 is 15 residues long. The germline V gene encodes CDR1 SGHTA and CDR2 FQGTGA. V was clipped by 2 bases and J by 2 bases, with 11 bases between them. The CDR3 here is CASSLVGGNTDTQYF. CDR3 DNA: TGTGCCAGCAGCTTAGTGGGCGGGAACACAGATACGCAGTATTTT.

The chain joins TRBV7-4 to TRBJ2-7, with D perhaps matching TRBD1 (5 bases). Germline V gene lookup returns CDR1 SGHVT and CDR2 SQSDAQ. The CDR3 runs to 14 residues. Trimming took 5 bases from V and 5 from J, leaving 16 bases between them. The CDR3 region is CASSHGRAVHEQYF. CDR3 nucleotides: TGTGCCAGCAGCCACGGCAGGGCGGTACACGAGCAGTACTTC.

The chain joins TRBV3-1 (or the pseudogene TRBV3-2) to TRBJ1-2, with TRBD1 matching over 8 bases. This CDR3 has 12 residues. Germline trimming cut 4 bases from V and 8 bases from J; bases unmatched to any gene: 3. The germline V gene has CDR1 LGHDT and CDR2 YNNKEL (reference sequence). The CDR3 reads CASSLGQAGYTF. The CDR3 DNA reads TGTGCCAGCAGCCTGGGACAGGCCGGCTACACCTTC.

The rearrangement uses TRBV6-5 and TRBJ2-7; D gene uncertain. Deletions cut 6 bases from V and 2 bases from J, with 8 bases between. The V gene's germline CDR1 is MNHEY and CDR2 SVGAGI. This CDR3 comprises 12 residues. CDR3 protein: CASRTAPYEQYF. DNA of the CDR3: TGTGCCAGCAGAACAGCCCCCTACGAGCAGTACTTC.

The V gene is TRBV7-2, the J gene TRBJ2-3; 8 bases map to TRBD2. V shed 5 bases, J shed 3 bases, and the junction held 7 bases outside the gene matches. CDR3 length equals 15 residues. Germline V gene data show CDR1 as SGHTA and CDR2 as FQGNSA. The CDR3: CASSEGLGETDTQYF. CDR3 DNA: TGTGCCAGCAGCGAGGGACTAGGGGAGACAGATACGCAGTATTTT.

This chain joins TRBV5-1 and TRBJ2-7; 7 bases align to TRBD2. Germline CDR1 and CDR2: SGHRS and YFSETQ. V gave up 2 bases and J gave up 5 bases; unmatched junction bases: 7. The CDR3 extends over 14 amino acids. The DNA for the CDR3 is TGCGCCAGCAGCTTTGCGGGAGTTATAGACGAGCAGTACTTC. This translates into CASSFAGVIDEQYF.

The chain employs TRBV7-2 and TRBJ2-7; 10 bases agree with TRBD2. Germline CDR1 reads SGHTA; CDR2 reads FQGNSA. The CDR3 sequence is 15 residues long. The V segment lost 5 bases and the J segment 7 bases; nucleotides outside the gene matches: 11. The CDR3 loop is CASSPRTSGPSEQYF. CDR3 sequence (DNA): TGTGCCAGCAGCCCCCGGACTAGCGGTCCCTCGGAGCAGTACTTC.